This T cell receptor (beta chain) was sequenced during a study of cytomegalovirus exposure and HLA in healthy donors. Use of 60 Vbeta and 13 Jbeta primers characterized the PCR. Using immunoSEQ multiplex PCR, the repertoire was profiled, and TCRdb retains in-frame clones only, with some absent. The table includes 100,000 to 150,000 clones, 60% to 85% detected once. This CDR3 is 15 amino acids long. The germline V gene encodes CDR1 MNHEY and CDR2 SMNVEV (reference sequence). Trimming took 3 bases from V and 8 from J; bases not matched to a gene: 10. The chain links TRBV27 to TRBJ1-2, with 9 bases that match TRBD1. The sample consisted of PBMCs. The receptor was derived from a man aged 30-40 years in good health and CMV-seronegative. Here the CDR3 DNA reads TGTGCCAGCAGTTTTCACCGGGACAGGGAGGGCGGCTACACCTTC. This encodes CASSFHRDREGGYTF.